Each of the 10 T cell receptor beta chains below was sequenced from the same sample in a study of CD8 T cells in ankylosing spondylitis. A single record per CDR3 protein comes from TCRdb applying MiXCR to the 5' RACE reads. The sample includes about 160,000 distinct CDR3 sequences, 9.8% of them seen just once. The sequencing sample was made of blood, either unsorted or a sorted T cell fraction (not recorded which). The origin of the receptors is a female donor with ankylosing spondylitis or in good health (not recorded which).

This clonotype was counted a few times. The chain recombines TRBV28 with TRBJ2-7, with D unclear. Germline V CDR1 and CDR2: MDHEN, SYDVKM. V lost 4 bases to trimming and J lost 2 bases, with 18 bases between them. This CDR3 comprises 16 residues. CDR3 in amino acids: CASSWSVVLGTYEQYF. The CDR3 region has the DNA TGTGCCAGCAGTTGGTCGGTGGTACTGGGGACCTACGAGCAGTACTTC.

This clonotype was detected ten times or more. The chain combines TRBV12-3 or TRBV12-4 with TRBJ1-1, with D unresolved. This CDR3 is 14 amino acids long. The ends were cut back, 3 bases at V and 7 bases at J, with 15 bases in the middle. The CDR3 spells CASSLPPLYGEAFF. Here the CDR3 DNA reads TGTGCCAGCAGTTTGCCCCCCCTTTATGGTGAAGCTTTCTTT.

The chain uses TRBV28 and TRBJ2-1; 12 bases fit TRBD2. CDR3 length: 16 amino acids. Germline V gene lookup returns CDR1 MDHEN and CDR2 SYDVKM. The V segment lost 5 bases and the J segment 6 bases; nucleotides outside the gene matches: 8. Here the CDR3 DNA reads TGTGCCAGCAGTGCCGTAACTAGCGGGAGGACCAATGAGCAGTTCTTC. Amino acid sequence: CASSAVTSGRTNEQFF.

Ten or more counts support this clonotype. V and J are TRBV4-3 and TRBJ2-5; no firm D call. CDR1 LGHNA and CDR2 YSLEER come from the germline V gene. Deletions cut 5 bases from V and 2 bases from J, with 9 bases between. There are 13 residues in the CDR3. CDR3 region: CASSVERQETQYF. In DNA, the CDR3 is TGCGCCAGCAGCGTGGAAAGGCAAGAGACCCAGTACTTC.

In its sample, this clonotype was seen once. A clone one base away is much larger, so this may be a read error. The chain joins TRBV7-2 to TRBJ2-3; 8 bases fit TRBD2. CDR1 SGHTA and CDR2 FQGNSA come from the germline V gene. The length of the CDR3 is 17 residues. The DNA for the CDR3 is TGTGCCAGCAGCTCCCCCGAAACTAGCGGAGAAGGGGATACGCAGTGTTTT. Translating it yields CASSSPETSGEGDTQCF.

This clonotype was detected only a few times. V gene TRBV7-2 combines with J gene TRBJ2-5; 7 bases align to TRBD1. Germline CDR1 and CDR2: SGHTA and FQGNSA. The CDR3 length is 13 residues. V was pared by 5 bases and J by 5 bases, with 5 bases of the junction left unmatched. The CDR3 sequence: CASSQDRTETQYF. CDR3 sequence (DNA): TGTGCCAGCAGCCAGGACAGGACGGAGACCCAGTACTTC.

This clonotype was picked up many times. The chain joins TRBV20-1 to TRBJ2-3, with TRBD1 as a possible D gene (6 bases). This CDR3 is built from 18 residues. Trimming removed 1 base at V and 2 bases at J, with 22 bases between. Germline values: CDR1 DFQATT, CDR2 SNEGSKA (reference sequence). The CDR3 nucleotides are TGCAGTGCTAGAGTCAGGGGCGGCTCCCGCCCTACCACAGATACGCAGTATTTT. Amino acid sequence: CSARVRGGSRPTTDTQYF.

This clonotype was found a few times. The genes are TRBV30 and TRBJ2-2; TRBD2 aligns across 10 bases. This CDR3 is 15 amino acids long. Germline V gives CDR1 GTSNPN, CDR2 SVGIG (reference sequence). The ends lost 2 bases at V and 5 bases at J; junction bases unmatched: 5. CDR3 DNA sequence: TGTGCCTGGAGTTTTGGGACTAGCGAAACCGGGGAGCTGTTTTTT. Translated: CAWSFGTSETGELFF.

In this sample, this clonotype turned up a few times. The V and J genes are TRBV5-1 and TRBJ2-7; TRBD1 is a possible D gene (5 bases). Looked up from germline, CDR1 is SGHRS and CDR2 is YFSETQ. V shed 0 bases and J shed 3 bases, with 10 bases lying between them. CDR3 length: 14 residues. The CDR3 region has the DNA TGCGCCAGCAGCTTGGAGGCAGGACACTACGAGCAGTACTTC. Its protein product is CASSLEAGHYEQYF.

This clonotype came up a few times. V is TRBV4-3 and J is TRBJ2-2; TRBD1 might be the D (6 bases). Deletions cut 8 bases from V and 4 bases from J, with 14 bases between. In germline, CDR1 is LGHNA, CDR2 YSLEER. CDR3 length equals 14 residues. The CDR3 is CASSPTGPTGELFF. DNA for the CDR3: TGCGCCAGCTCCCCAACAGGGCCCACCGGGGAGCTGTTTTTT.